These 10 T cell receptor beta chains originate from one sample sequenced in a study of blood T cell repertoires in COVID-19. TCRdb keeps only in-frame clones here, not all; method: immunoSEQ multiplex PCR. Of 110,000 or so clones listed, 84% are singletons. The sample was peripheral blood. The source of these receptors is a woman over 75 with active or convalescent COVID-19.

J is TRBJ2-2 and V is TRBV4-1, with D possibly TRBD1 on 6 matching bases. Germline-derived CDR1 and CDR2 are MGHRA and YSYEKL. The CDR3 is made up of 15 amino acids. Trimming pared 4 bases from V and 2 bases from J, leaving 11 bases between. CDR3 in amino acids: CASSLGQINTGELFF. The CDR3 DNA reads as TGCGCCAGCAGCCTCGGACAGATAAACACCGGGGAGCTGTTTTTT.

The rearrangement uses TRBV10-2 and TRBJ2-2; 8 nucleotides line up with TRBD2. The V gene's germline CDR1 is WSHSY and CDR2 SAAADI. Trimming took 0 bases from V and 5 from J; bases not matched to a gene: 5. The CDR3 contains 16 residues. CDR3 residues: CASSESGLARTGELFF. DNA of the CDR3: TGCGCCAGCAGTGAGTCAGGACTAGCTAGGACCGGGGAGCTGTTTTTT.

The V and J genes are TRBV4-1 and TRBJ2-1; 9 bases agree with TRBD2. This CDR3 has 16 residues. V trimming: 2 bases; J trimming: 4 bases; junction bases outside the gene matches: 6. Germline V CDR1 and CDR2: MGHRA, YSYEKL. CDR3 DNA: TGCGCCAGCAGCCAATCCCGACTAGCGGAGTACAATGAGCAGTTCTTC. Translation gives CASSQSRLAEYNEQFF.

The chain couples TRBV21-1 to TRBJ1-5; the table's D call TRBD1 went unverified against the DNA. TRBV21-1 corresponds to a pseudogene. This CDR3 has 16 amino acids. The CDR3 nucleotides are TGTGCCAGCAGCAAAGAGACAGGGTGGTGCAATCAGCCCCAGCATTTT. Its protein is CASSKETGWCNQPQHF.

The chain carries TRBV5-1 and TRBJ1-2; 7 nucleotides agree with TRBD1. The CDR3 loop spans 15 amino acids. The junction had 7 bases not matched to a gene; V was cut back by 1 base and J by 4 bases. Germline V CDR1 and CDR2: SGHRS, YFSETQ. The CDR3 nucleotides are TGCGCCAGCAGCTTGAGAGGGGGCGAAGGCTATGGCTACACCTTC. Protein product: CASSLRGGEGYGYTF.

The chain is built from TRBV27 and TRBJ1-3, with D hard to call. With 3 bases removed from V and 0 bases from J, the gap between germline ends came to 12 bases. This CDR3 region has 16 residues. Germline V lookup: CDR1 MNHEY, CDR2 SMNVEV (reference sequence). The CDR3 loop reads CASSLAPGVSGNTIYF. DNA of the CDR3: TGTGCCAGCAGTTTGGCCCCAGGTGTCTCTGGAAACACCATATATTTT.

This clone appeared once. The chain has TRBV27 and TRBJ2-5, with 8 positions matching TRBD2. J was trimmed by 7 bases and V by 6 bases; bases with no gene match: 13. The CDR3 spans 15 residues. Looked up from germline, CDR1 is MNHEY and CDR2 is SMNVEV (reference sequence). Here the CDR3 reads CASSTSGGGIATQYF. The CDR3 DNA reads as TGTGCCAGCAGCACGTCCGGGGGGGGCATTGCGACCCAGTACTTC.

The genes are TRBV28 and TRBJ2-7; TRBD2 aligns across 10 bases. Looked up from germline, CDR1 is MDHEN and CDR2 is SYDVKM. The J segment lost 5 bases and the V segment lost 4 bases, leaving 8 bases of the junction unmatched. The CDR3 contains 15 residues. CDR3 region: CASSSVGLAEDEQYF. The CDR3 region has the DNA TGTGCCAGCAGTTCCGTTGGACTAGCGGAAGACGAGCAGTACTTC.

V and J are TRBV9 and TRBJ2-1; 7 nucleotides align to TRBD2. This CDR3 contains 15 residues. V lost 0 bases, J lost 3 bases, and 3 bases stayed unmatched. CDR1 is SGDLS, CDR2 YYNGEE, per germline. The CDR3: CASSVAGTIYNEQFF. In DNA, the CDR3 is TGTGCCAGCAGCGTAGCGGGGACTATCTACAATGAGCAGTTCTTC. The full variable domain, rest sourced from reference TRBV9 and TRBJ2-1, is DSGVTQTPKHLITATGQRVTLRCSPRSGDLSVYWYQQSLDQGLQFLIQYYNGEERAKGNILERFSAQQFPDLHSELNLSSLELGDSALYFCASSVAGTIYNEQFFGPGTRLTVL.

A few counts support this clone. The genes are TRBV11-1 and TRBJ1-2; 10 nucleotides match TRBD1. CDR3 length: 14 residues. After removal of 3 bases from V and 6 bases from J, the junction contained 4 bases not matched to a gene. Germline lookup yields CDR1 SGHAT and CDR2 FQDESV (reference sequence). This chain's CDR3 is CASSLTGGGHGYTF. The CDR3 DNA reads as TGTGCCAGCAGCTTGACAGGGGGCGGACATGGCTACACCTTC.